The rows below give T cell receptor beta chains drawn from one sample of a study of TIL therapy for anti-PD-1-resistant metastatic lung cancer. Repertoires were generated with immunoSEQ multiplex PCR, while TCRdb's copy carries only in-frame clones and drops some. The table records some 52,000 clones, 70% to 80% of them present only once. The material was blood, obtained at baseline. Source of these receptors: a woman aged 30 to 85 with non-small cell lung cancer. CDR3s include the opening cysteine and the closing phenylalanine or tryptophan. A D gene is named only where the DNA matches it firmly. A row's size may be missing; if present it is once, few, many or a size class.

j_gene: TRBJ2-5; abundance: .; d_gene: TRBD2; v_gene: TRBV7-2; len: 17; CDR3nt: TGTGCCAGCAGCTCCGGAAAGACTAGCGGGGGCGGGGAGACCCAGTACTTC; CDR3aa: CASSSGKTSGGGETQYF
j_gene: TRBJ2-7; abundance: .; d_gene: .; v_gene: TRBV6-6; len: 13; CDR3nt: TGTGCCAGCAGTCAAGGGGGGGACTACGAGCAGTACTTC; CDR3aa: CASSQGGDYEQYF
j_gene: TRBJ1-1; abundance: few; d_gene: TRBD1; v_gene: TRBV9; len: 17; CDR3nt: TGTGCCAGCAGTATAGGGACAGGTGGAGGGGAGAACACTGAAGCTTTCTTT; CDR3aa: CASSIGTGGGENTEAFF
j_gene: TRBJ1-2; abundance: .; d_gene: .; v_gene: TRBV5-6; len: 14; CDR3nt: TGTGCCAGCAGCCCCTCGATGTCTAACTATGGCTACACCTTC; CDR3aa: CASSPSMSNYGYTF
j_gene: TRBJ2-5; abundance: few; d_gene: .; v_gene: TRBV28; len: 11; CDR3nt: TGTGCCAGCAGTTTTACCCAGACCCAGTACTTC; CDR3aa: CASSFTQTQYF
j_gene: TRBJ2-7; abundance: .; d_gene: TRBD1; v_gene: TRBV5-1; len: 15; CDR3nt: TGCGCCAGCAGCTCGACAGGGACAGGGAGCTACGAGCAGTACTTC; CDR3aa: CASSSTGTGSYEQYF
j_gene: TRBJ2-3; abundance: .; d_gene: .; v_gene: TRBV6-5; len: 15; CDR3nt: TGTGCCAGCAGTTACTATTGGACTGACACAGATACGCAGTATTTT; CDR3aa: CASSYYWTDTDTQYF
j_gene: TRBJ1-3; abundance: .; d_gene: TRBD1; v_gene: TRBV10-3; len: 17; CDR3nt: TGTGCCATCAGTCCCCAGGGACAGGGCAGCTCTGGAAACACCATATATTTT; CDR3aa: CAISPQGQGSSGNTIYF
j_gene: TRBJ1-1; abundance: .; d_gene: .; v_gene: TRBV10-3; len: 13; CDR3nt: TGTGCCATCACCCCGGTTATCGGAACTGAAGCTTTCTTT; CDR3aa: CAITPVIGTEAFF
j_gene: TRBJ1-5; abundance: .; d_gene: .; v_gene: TRBV6-6; len: 12; CDR3nt: TGTGCCAGCAGTTACGATGATCAGCCCCAGCATTTT; CDR3aa: CASSYDDQPQHF
j_gene: TRBJ2-7; abundance: .; d_gene: .; v_gene: TRBV6-1; len: 11; CDR3nt: TGTGCCAGCACAGGGTCCTACGAGCAGTACTTC; CDR3aa: CASTGSYEQYF
j_gene: TRBJ1-1; abundance: .; d_gene: TRBD1; v_gene: TRBV7-8; len: 16; CDR3nt: TGTGCCAGCAGCTCGGGACAGGGGGCAATCTACACTGAAGCTTTCTTT; CDR3aa: CASSSGQGAIYTEAFF
j_gene: TRBJ2-2; abundance: .; d_gene: TRBD2; v_gene: TRBV7-2; len: 16; CDR3nt: TGTGCCAGCAGCTTTATAGCGGGAGTAGACACCGGGGAGCTGTTTTTT; CDR3aa: CASSFIAGVDTGELFF
j_gene: TRBJ2-2; abundance: once; d_gene: TRBD1; v_gene: TRBV7-8; len: 15; CDR3nt: TGTGCCAGCAGCTCACATCCCAGGGGGCAGGGGGAGCTGTTTTTT; CDR3aa: CASSSHPRGQGELFF
j_gene: TRBJ1-3; abundance: .; d_gene: .; v_gene: TRBV28; len: 14; CDR3nt: TGTGCCAGCAGTTTATTTCTTCTAGGAAACACCATATATTTT; CDR3aa: CASSLFLLGNTIYF
j_gene: TRBJ2-1; abundance: .; d_gene: TRBD2; v_gene: TRBV19; len: 15; CDR3nt: TGTGCCAGTAGTATCTCGGCTAGCGGATACAATGAGCAGTTCTTC; CDR3aa: CASSISASGYNEQFF
j_gene: TRBJ1-4; abundance: .; d_gene: .; v_gene: TRBV5-1; len: 13; CDR3nt: TGCGCCAGCAGCTTGGGGGAGAATGAAAAACTGTTTTTT; CDR3aa: CASSLGENEKLFF
j_gene: TRBJ1-4; abundance: .; d_gene: .; v_gene: TRBV6-5; len: 14; CDR3nt: TGTGCCAGCAGTTACGGGCCGCGGGCTCCAAAACTGTTTTTT; CDR3aa: CASSYGPRAPKLFF
j_gene: TRBJ2-3; abundance: .; d_gene: .; v_gene: TRBV9; len: 14; CDR3nt: TGTGCCAGCAGCGTAGGCTCACCCGGGGATACGCAGTATTTT; CDR3aa: CASSVGSPGDTQYF
j_gene: TRBJ2-5; abundance: once; d_gene: TRBD2; v_gene: TRBV6-5; len: 15; CDR3nt: TGTGCCAGCAGTTACGCTCGCGGGAGCCAAGAGACCCAGTACTTC; CDR3aa: CASSYARGSQETQYF
j_gene: TRBJ2-5; abundance: .; d_gene: TRBD2; v_gene: TRBV5-1; len: 14; CDR3nt: TGCGCCAGCAAACTAGCGGGTGGCCAAGAGACCCAGTACTTC; CDR3aa: CASKLAGGQETQYF
j_gene: TRBJ1-1; abundance: .; d_gene: .; v_gene: TRBV6-1; len: 15; CDR3nt: TGTGCCAGCAGTGATCGGTCAGGGGCCAACACTGAAGCTTTCTTT; CDR3aa: CASSDRSGANTEAFF
j_gene: TRBJ1-1; abundance: .; d_gene: .; v_gene: TRBV5-1; len: 14; CDR3nt: TGCGCCAGCAGCCTAGGGGCCTCGGGGACTGAAGCTTTCTTT; CDR3aa: CASSLGASGTEAFF
j_gene: TRBJ2-1; abundance: few; d_gene: TRBD2; v_gene: TRBV4-1; len: 16; CDR3nt: TGCGCCAGCAGCTACACGCTAGCGGAGTCCTACAATGAGCAGTTCTTC; CDR3aa: CASSYTLAESYNEQFF
j_gene: TRBJ1-6; abundance: .; d_gene: .; v_gene: TRBV6-1; len: 15; CDR3nt: TGTGCCAGCATTGATAGTGGGGGCTCCCTTTGGCCCCTCCACTTT; CDR3aa: CASIDSGGSLWPLHF
j_gene: TRBJ2-7; abundance: .; d_gene: TRBD2; v_gene: TRBV5-1; len: 16; CDR3nt: TGCGCCAGCAGCATCGGGACTAGCGGGCAAACCTACGAGCAGTACTTC; CDR3aa: CASSIGTSGQTYEQYF
j_gene: TRBJ1-6; abundance: few; d_gene: .; v_gene: TRBV2; len: 13; CDR3nt: TGTGCCAGCAGTGAATCGGGAAGGTCACCCCTCCACTTT; CDR3aa: CASSESGRSPLHF
j_gene: TRBJ2-6; abundance: .; d_gene: .; v_gene: TRBV25-1; len: 14; CDR3nt: TGTGCCAGCAGCCCGAGGGCTGGGGCCAACGTCCTGACTTTC; CDR3aa: CASSPRAGANVLTF
j_gene: TRBJ2-3; abundance: .; d_gene: TRBD2; v_gene: TRBV7-2; len: 17; CDR3nt: TGTGCCAGCAGCTTAGAAGCGGGGGGGCCAGGCACAGATACGCAGTATTTT; CDR3aa: CASSLEAGGPGTDTQYF
j_gene: TRBJ1-1; abundance: .; d_gene: .; v_gene: TRBV6-5; len: 12; CDR3nt: TGTGCCAGCAGTTACTCGGGGGGTGAAGCTTTCTTT; CDR3aa: CASSYSGGEAFF
j_gene: TRBJ1-2; abundance: .; d_gene: .; v_gene: TRBV5-6; len: 16; CDR3nt: TGTGCCAGCACCCCGTGGGGGCAGGGGCCCTCCTATGGCTACACCTTC; CDR3aa: CASTPWGQGPSYGYTF
j_gene: TRBJ2-1; abundance: .; d_gene: .; v_gene: TRBV19; len: 14; CDR3nt: TGTGCCAGTACCCTGGGGTCGGCGGTAGATGAGCAGTTCTTC; CDR3aa: CASTLGSAVDEQFF
j_gene: TRBJ1-4; abundance: .; d_gene: .; v_gene: TRBV9; len: 15; CDR3nt: TGTGCCAGCAGCGCGGGGGGCGGGGCTCGTGAAAAACTGTTTTTT; CDR3aa: CASSAGGGAREKLFF
j_gene: TRBJ2-2; abundance: .; d_gene: .; v_gene: TRBV11-3; len: 14; CDR3nt: TGTGCCAGCAGCTCTCGGGATGGTTCCGGGGAGCTGTTTTTT; CDR3aa: CASSSRDGSGELFF
j_gene: TRBJ2-7; abundance: few; d_gene: .; v_gene: TRBV2; len: 12; CDR3nt: TGTGCCAGCAGTGAAATGGGGAACGAGCAGTACTTC; CDR3aa: CASSEMGNEQYF
j_gene: TRBJ2-4; abundance: .; d_gene: .; v_gene: TRBV19; len: 16; CDR3nt: TGTGCCAGTGCCGCCCGGTGGGGGAAGGCCAAAAACATTCAGTACTTC; CDR3aa: CASAARWGKAKNIQYF
j_gene: TRBJ1-3; abundance: .; d_gene: .; v_gene: TRBV6-5; len: 15; CDR3nt: TGTGCCAGCAGTTACTCGAGGGACGGTGGAAACACCATATATTTT; CDR3aa: CASSYSRDGGNTIYF
j_gene: TRBJ2-7; abundance: .; d_gene: TRBD1; v_gene: TRBV6-5; len: 16; CDR3nt: TGTGCCAGCAGTTACGCAATGGGACAGGGGGCGGATGAGCAGTACTTC; CDR3aa: CASSYAMGQGADEQYF
j_gene: TRBJ1-2; abundance: .; d_gene: .; v_gene: TRBV27; len: 18; CDR3nt: TGTGCCAGCAGTTCCCTTGAGGGAGTCTATCCCCCTTACTATGGCTACACCTTC; CDR3aa: CASSSLEGVYPPYYGYTF
j_gene: TRBJ2-7; abundance: .; d_gene: TRBD2; v_gene: TRBV2; len: 15; CDR3nt: TGTGCCAGCAGTGAGGGGGGGGAGTCCTCCTACGAGCAGTACTTC; CDR3aa: CASSEGGESSYEQYF
j_gene: TRBJ2-7; abundance: .; d_gene: TRBD2; v_gene: TRBV7-9; len: 14; CDR3nt: TGTGCCAGCAGCTTTAGTAGCGGGGGTTACGAGCAGTACTTC; CDR3aa: CASSFSSGGYEQYF
j_gene: TRBJ2-7; abundance: .; d_gene: TRBD1; v_gene: TRBV29-1; len: 14; CDR3nt: TGCAGCGTTGAAGGTGGACAGGAGTACTACGAGCAGTACTTC; CDR3aa: CSVEGGQEYYEQYF
j_gene: TRBJ1-6; abundance: .; d_gene: .; v_gene: TRBV2; len: 15; CDR3nt: TGTGCCAGCAGTGAATCGGCCAGGGGAAATTCACCCCTCCACTTT; CDR3aa: CASSESARGNSPLHF
j_gene: TRBJ1-4; abundance: .; d_gene: .; v_gene: TRBV18; len: 15; CDR3nt: TGTGCCAGCTCACCACTCCGGTCGACTAATGAAAAACTGTTTTTT; CDR3aa: CASSPLRSTNEKLFF
j_gene: TRBJ1-1; abundance: .; d_gene: .; v_gene: TRBV2; len: 13; CDR3nt: TGTGCCAGCAGCGGACCCGGGCAGACTGAAGCTTTCTTT; CDR3aa: CASSGPGQTEAFF
j_gene: TRBJ2-1; abundance: .; d_gene: TRBD1; v_gene: TRBV9; len: 17; CDR3nt: TGTGCCAGCAGCGGAACCGGACAGGGTCTTCTTCGCAATGAGCAGTTCTTC; CDR3aa: CASSGTGQGLLRNEQFF
j_gene: TRBJ2-1; abundance: .; d_gene: .; v_gene: TRBV9; len: 13; CDR3nt: TGTGCCAGCAGCGTAAGGGGGTACAATGAGCAGTTCTTC; CDR3aa: CASSVRGYNEQFF
j_gene: TRBJ1-1; abundance: .; d_gene: TRBD1; v_gene: TRBV5-1; len: 15; CDR3nt: TGCGCCAGCAGCCCGACGGGACAGGGGAACACTGAAGCTTTCTTT; CDR3aa: CASSPTGQGNTEAFF
j_gene: TRBJ2-3; abundance: .; d_gene: .; v_gene: TRBV18; len: 13; CDR3nt: TGTGCCAGCTCACCGGCAGCAGCAGATACGCAGTATTTT; CDR3aa: CASSPAAADTQYF
j_gene: TRBJ1-1; abundance: .; d_gene: .; v_gene: TRBV7-2; len: 14; CDR3nt: TGTGCCAGCAGCCGCCAGGAGGTGTACACTGAAGCTTTCTTT; CDR3aa: CASSRQEVYTEAFF
j_gene: TRBJ1-6; abundance: once; d_gene: .; v_gene: TRBV9; len: 14; CDR3nt: TGTGCCAGCAGCCCGACGGGCGAGGATTCACCCCTCCACTTT; CDR3aa: CASSPTGEDSPLHF
j_gene: TRBJ1-1; abundance: .; d_gene: TRBD1; v_gene: TRBV6-5; len: 14; CDR3nt: TGTGCCAGCAGGGGGACAGGGTCAATCTCTGAAGCTTTCTTT; CDR3aa: CASRGTGSISEAFF
j_gene: TRBJ2-7; abundance: .; d_gene: .; v_gene: TRBV1; len: 17; CDR3nt: TGCACCAGCAGCCAAGATCCCATAGGGCTAGCGGACTACGAGCAGTACTTC; CDR3aa: CTSSQDPIGLADYEQYF
j_gene: TRBJ1-1; abundance: .; d_gene: TRBD1; v_gene: TRBV6-5; len: 14; CDR3nt: TGTGCCAGCACTCAAGGGGGCAGTAGCACTGAAGCTTTCTTT; CDR3aa: CASTQGGSSTEAFF